Presented here are 22 T cell receptor beta chains from one specimen sequenced in a study of T cells after yellow fever vaccination. TCRdb reanalysed the 5' RACE reads using MiXCR and keeps one entry per CDR3 protein. Of approximately 85,000 distinct CDR3 sequences detected, 10% to 15% appear once; the ten largest clones hold under 30%. The sequencing here drew on CD8+ T cells not binding an NS4B(214-222) dextramer, sorted from PBMCs, taken approximately 22 days after the first yellow fever vaccination. These receptors were collected from a man younger than 35 who received the YFV17D yellow fever vaccine.

This clonotype was detected ten times or more. The CDR3 nucleotides are TGCGCCAGCAGCCAAGGGCGACATACGAACACTGAAGCTTTCTTT. Translation gives CASSQGRHTNTEAFF. This chain links TRBV4-1 with TRBJ1-1; D ambiguous. The CDR3 has 15 amino acids. V lost 1 base to trimming and J lost 1 base, with 10 bases between them. Germline loops: CDR1 MGHRA, CDR2 YSYEKL.

This clonotype was seen a few times. In nucleotides, the CDR3 is TGTGCCAGCAGTTACGATCTTTTGGCAGGGGCGTCCTACGAGCAGTACTTC. It specifies CASSYDLLAGASYEQYF. The rearrangement links TRBV6-2 or TRBV6-3 to TRBJ2-7, with D maybe TRBD1 (6 bases). V lost 2 bases to trimming and J lost 1 base, with 18 bases between them. Germline assignment: CDR1 MNHEY and CDR2 SVGEGT. CDR3 length: 17 residues.

This clonotype was observed a handful of times. The chain links TRBV10-3 to TRBJ2-4, with D possibly being TRBD2 (6 bases). This CDR3 is 11 amino acids long. Germline CDR1 reads ENHRY; CDR2 reads SYGVKD. Trimming stripped 8 bases from V and 9 bases from J, with 11 bases between. This chain's CDR3 is CAIGPGVIQYF. CDR3 sequence (DNA): TGTGCCATCGGCCCGGGGGTCATTCAGTACTTC.

The CDR3 spells CASSLGTGEGTEAFF. CDR3 nucleotide sequence: TGCGCCAGCAGCCTAGGGACAGGGGAGGGCACTGAAGCTTTCTTT. V and J are TRBV4-1 and TRBJ1-1; the match to TRBD1 covers 10 bases. The junction had 6 bases not matched to a gene; V was cut back by 4 bases and J by 4 bases. Germline values: CDR1 MGHRA, CDR2 YSYEKL. The CDR3 runs to 15 residues.

The sample holds a few counts of this clonotype. The J gene is TRBJ1-5, the V gene TRBV27; D is uncertain. The germline gives CDR1 MNHEY, CDR2 SMNVEV (reference sequence). V lost 5 bases, J lost 5 bases, and 7 bases lay in between. The CDR3 has 12 residues. The chain's CDR3 is CASSSADQPQHF. The CDR3 coding sequence is TGTGCCAGCAGTAGTGCAGATCAGCCCCAGCATTTT.

This clonotype occurred many times. The rearrangement links TRBV21-1 to TRBJ1-2; TRBD1 was called by the table and not checked on the DNA. TRBV21-1 is annotated as a pseudogene. The CDR3 extends over 13 amino acids. CDR3 sequence: CASPPGGTGGYTF. The CDR3 DNA reads TGTGCCAGCCCGCCCGGCGGGACGGGTGGCTACACCTTC.

This clonotype appeared a few times. This chain joins TRBV4-2 and TRBJ1-4; D gene ambiguous. Germline values: CDR1 LGHNA, CDR2 YNFKEQ. The CDR3 consists of 15 residues. Trimming took 0 bases from V and 8 from J, leaving 13 bases between them. The CDR3 protein is CASSQDPTSLEKLFF. DNA of the CDR3: TGTGCCAGCAGCCAAGATCCGACCTCTCTCGAAAAACTGTTTTTT.

There are a few counts of this clonotype. This chain links TRBV4-3 with TRBJ2-1, with a possible D match to TRBD1 (5 bases). The germline V and J ends were trimmed by 0 bases and 6 bases, with 9 bases remaining between them. The CDR3 runs to 14 residues. CDR1 and CDR2 (germline): LGHNA, YSLEER. The CDR3 DNA reads as TGCGCCAGCAGCCAAGAGAACAGGCCCAATGAGCAGTTCTTC. Residues: CASSQENRPNEQFF.

This clonotype was seen a few times. This rearrangement joins TRBV12-3 or TRBV12-4 to TRBJ1-1; the D gene is possibly TRBD1 (5 bases). The CDR3 extends over 12 amino acids. V was pared by 5 bases and J by 9 bases, with 13 bases between. CDR3 sequence reads: CASSDLGGKAFF. CDR3 DNA: TGTGCCAGCAGTGACCTCGGGGGTAAAGCTTTCTTT.

The V gene is TRBV20-1, the J gene TRBJ2-7; 8 nucleotides match TRBD1. The V segment lost 3 bases and the J segment 1 base; nucleotides outside the gene matches: 2. The germline V gene has CDR1 DFQATT and CDR2 SNEGSKA (reference sequence). The CDR3 length is 13 residues. CDR3 sequence (DNA): TGCAGTGCTAGTTACAGGGGGTCCTACGAGCAGTACTTC. Encoded protein: CSASYRGSYEQYF.

This clonotype was seen more than once but under ten times. The chain recombines TRBV4-1 with TRBJ2-7; D remains unclear. The CDR3 totals 14 residues. The V gene lost 1 base and the J gene lost 4 bases, with 11 bases spanning the gap. CDR1 and CDR2 (germline): MGHRA, YSYEKL. Written as DNA, the CDR3 is TGCGCCAGCAGCCAAGGAGGCAGGAATTACGAGCAGTACTTC. Amino acids: CASSQGGRNYEQYF.

A few counts support this clonotype. The V gene is TRBV4-1, the J gene TRBJ1-2, with D uncertain. This CDR3 region has 14 residues. V shed 1 base and J shed 2 bases, with 8 bases lying between them. Germline V gene sequence: CDR1 MGHRA, CDR2 YSYEKL. The CDR3 loop is CASSQVGLNYGYTF. CDR3 in DNA: TGCGCCAGCAGCCAAGTTGGACTCAACTATGGCTACACCTTC.

The V and J genes are TRBV20-1 and TRBJ2-7; a possible D gene is TRBD1 (6 bases). The germline CDR1 and CDR2 sequences are DFQATT and SNEGSKA (reference sequence). V was cut by 3 bases and J by 2 bases, with 17 bases left in between. The CDR3 is 15 residues long. The CDR3 protein is CSASRTGTPTYEQYV. The CDR3 DNA follows: TGCAGTGCTAGTCGAACCGGGACACCGACCTACGAGCAGTACGTC.

The J gene is TRBJ1-1, the V gene TRBV11-2; weak D call: TRBD1 (5 bases). This CDR3 has 14 residues. With 1 base removed from V and 9 bases from J, the gap between germline ends came to 15 bases. The germline CDR1 and CDR2 sequences are SGHAT and FQNNGV. CDR3 loop: CASSLATAGMKAFF. DNA of the CDR3: TGTGCCAGCAGCTTAGCGACGGCAGGGATGAAAGCTTTCTTT.

The table lists this clonotype with a few counts. The chain joins TRBV12-3 or TRBV12-4 to TRBJ2-7; 8 nucleotides line up with TRBD1. Unmatched junction bases numbered 10, after V lost 6 bases and J lost 9 bases. The CDR3 length is 13 residues. Here the CDR3 DNA reads TGTGCCAGCAGAGCTGTCGACAGGGGCGGGCAGTACGTC. It codes for CASRAVDRGGQYV.

J is TRBJ2-1 and V is TRBV20-1, with TRBD2 matching over 7 bases. Germline V CDR1 and CDR2: DFQATT, SNEGSKA (reference sequence). Trimming at V came to 7 bases and at J to 6 bases, leaving 6 bases not matched to a gene. The CDR3 length is 12 residues. CDR3 region: CSGGGPGNEQFF. For the CDR3, the DNA is TGCAGTGGCGGGGGTCCGGGCAATGAGCAGTTCTTC.

This clonotype was counted between two and nine times. The genes are TRBV12-3 or TRBV12-4 and TRBJ1-4; D not resolved. V was cut by 0 bases and J by 3 bases, with 14 bases left in between. This CDR3 is built from 17 residues. The CDR3, as DNA: TGTGCCAGCAGTTTAGCGACAAGGCGTGGGGCTAATGAAAAACTGTTTTTT. Translated: CASSLATRRGANEKLFF.

This clonotype occurred a few times. The chain carries TRBV5-1 and TRBJ2-1; 15 nucleotides match TRBD2. The CDR3 is 18 amino acids. Germline V lookup: CDR1 SGHRS, CDR2 YFSETQ. V lost 2 bases to trimming and J lost 0 bases; unmatched junction nucleotides: 3. The CDR3 is CASSLGLAGGISYNEQFF. CDR3 bases: TGCGCCAGCAGCTTAGGACTAGCGGGGGGGATCTCCTACAATGAGCAGTTCTTC.

This clonotype has just a few counts. This chain joins TRBV20-1 and TRBJ2-1; D possibly corresponds to TRBD2 (5 bases). There are 15 residues in the CDR3. The germline V and J ends were trimmed by 2 bases and 0 bases, with 11 bases remaining between them. Germline V gene data show CDR1 as DFQATT and CDR2 as SNEGSKA (reference sequence). The CDR3: CSARTRARSYNEQFF. In nucleotides, the CDR3 is TGCAGTGCTAGAACGCGGGCTCGCTCCTACAATGAGCAGTTCTTC.

V is TRBV11-2 and J is TRBJ1-5; TRBD1 matches 7 bases. In germline, CDR1 is SGHAT, CDR2 FQNNGV. The CDR3 extends over 16 amino acids. Unmatched junction bases numbered 14, after V lost 5 bases and J lost 7 bases. CDR3 nucleotide sequence: TGTGCCAGCAGCCAGCGAACCGGGACAGCGGCCCAGCCCCAGCATTTT. It specifies CASSQRTGTAAQPQHF.

The chain employs TRBV27 and TRBJ2-2; no definite D call. Germline CDR1 and CDR2: MNHEY and SMNVEV (reference sequence). The V end lost 0 bases, the J end lost 3 bases, and 8 bases lay between the germline ends. This CDR3 spans 15 amino acids. CDR3 in DNA: TGTGCCAGCAGTTTATCGGCACTATACACCGGGGAGCTGTTTTTT. Protein: CASSLSALYTGELFF.

This clonotype was counted a few times. This chain joins TRBV6-2 or TRBV6-3 and TRBJ2-3, with TRBD1 as a possible D gene (6 bases). CDR1 is MNHEY and CDR2 is SVGEGT in the germline V gene. The CDR3 has 14 residues. Trimming removed 6 bases from V and 2 bases from J, with 12 bases in between. CDR3 nucleotide sequence: TGTGCCAGCAGGGCACAGGGTAACACAGATACGCAGTATTTT. It is translated as CASRAQGNTDTQYF.